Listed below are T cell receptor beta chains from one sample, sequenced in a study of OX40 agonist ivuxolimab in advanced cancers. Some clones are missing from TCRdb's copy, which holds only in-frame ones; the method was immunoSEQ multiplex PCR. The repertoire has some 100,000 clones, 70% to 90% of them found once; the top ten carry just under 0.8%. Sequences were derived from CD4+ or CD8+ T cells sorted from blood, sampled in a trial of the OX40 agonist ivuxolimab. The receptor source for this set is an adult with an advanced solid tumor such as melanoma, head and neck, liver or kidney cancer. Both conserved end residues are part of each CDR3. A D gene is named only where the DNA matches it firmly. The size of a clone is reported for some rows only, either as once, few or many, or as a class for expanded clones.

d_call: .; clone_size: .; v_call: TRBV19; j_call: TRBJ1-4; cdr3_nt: TGTGCCAGTAGTACGCAGGGTCACGCTGAAAAACTGTTTTTT; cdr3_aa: CASSTQGHAEKLFF
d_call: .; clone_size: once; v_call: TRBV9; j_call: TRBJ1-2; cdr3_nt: TGTGCCAGCAGCGTAAGTTCTAATGGCTACACCTTC; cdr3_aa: CASSVSSNGYTF
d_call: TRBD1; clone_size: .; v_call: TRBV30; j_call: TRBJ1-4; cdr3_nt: TGTGCCTGGACTTCAGGGGGGGGGACAACTAATGAAAAACTGTTTTTT; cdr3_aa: CAWTSGGGTTNEKLFF
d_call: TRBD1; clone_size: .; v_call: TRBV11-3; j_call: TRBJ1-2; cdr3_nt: TGTGCCAGCAGCTTAGATCCAGAAAGGGGGCGCAATGGCTACACCTTC; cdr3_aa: CASSLDPERGRNGYTF
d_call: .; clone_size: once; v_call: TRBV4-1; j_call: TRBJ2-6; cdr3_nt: TGCGCCAGCAGCCAAGCTGGGGGCTCGTGGGCCAACGTCCTGACTTTC; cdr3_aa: CASSQAGGSWANVLTF
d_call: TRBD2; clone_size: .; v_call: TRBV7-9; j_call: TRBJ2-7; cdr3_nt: TGTGCCAGCAGCCCAAGCGGGGGGGCCTACGAGCAGTACTTC; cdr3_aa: CASSPSGGAYEQYF
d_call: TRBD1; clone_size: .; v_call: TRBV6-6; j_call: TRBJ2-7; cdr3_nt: TGTGCCAGCAGTTCCTCCCGGGACAGGGGGCGCGAGCAGTACTTC; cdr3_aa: CASSSSRDRGREQYF
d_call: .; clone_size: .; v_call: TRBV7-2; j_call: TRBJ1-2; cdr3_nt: TGTGCCAGCAGCTCTGGACAGAGTGCTAACTATGGCTACACCTTC; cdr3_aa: CASSSGQSANYGYTF
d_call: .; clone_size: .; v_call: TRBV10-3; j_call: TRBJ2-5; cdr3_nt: TGTGCCATCAGTGAGGCCCATCCGTACCAAGAGACCCAGTACTTC; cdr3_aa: CAISEAHPYQETQYF
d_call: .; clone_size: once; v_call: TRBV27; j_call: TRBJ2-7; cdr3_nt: TGTGCCAGCACCTTTTCCGCAACAGGGATCGGCGAGCAGTACTTC; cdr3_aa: CASTFSATGIGEQYF
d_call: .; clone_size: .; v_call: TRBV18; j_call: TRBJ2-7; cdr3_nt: TGTGCCAGCATAACAGGGGGGGAATCCTACGAGCAGTACTTC; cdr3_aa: CASITGGESYEQYF
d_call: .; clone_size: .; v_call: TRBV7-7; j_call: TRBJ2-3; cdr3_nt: TGTGCTAGCAGCCTCTCTATCACAGATACGCAGTATTTT; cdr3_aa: CASSLSITDTQYF
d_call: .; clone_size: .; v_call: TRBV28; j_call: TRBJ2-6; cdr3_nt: TGTGCCAGCAGTTTAAGTCGTCTTGGCAGATTCGTACTCTCTGGGGCCAACGTCCTGACTTTC; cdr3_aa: CASSLSRLGRFVLSGANVLTF
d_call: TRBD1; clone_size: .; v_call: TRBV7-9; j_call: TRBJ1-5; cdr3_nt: TGTGCCAGCAGCTTAGGGACAGGGGGCCCTCAGCCCCAGCATTTT; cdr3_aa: CASSLGTGGPQPQHF
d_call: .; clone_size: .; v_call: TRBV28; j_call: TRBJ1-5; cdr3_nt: TGTGCCAGCAGCCCACTCAATCAGCCCCAGCATTTT; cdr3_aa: CASSPLNQPQHF
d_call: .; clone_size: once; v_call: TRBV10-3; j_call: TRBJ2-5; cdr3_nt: TGTGCCATCAGTGAGGCTCCCGAGCGTCGGACAGAGACCCAGTACTTC; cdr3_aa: CAISEAPERRTETQYF
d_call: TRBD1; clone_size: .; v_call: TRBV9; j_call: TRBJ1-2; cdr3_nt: TGTGCCAGCAGCGTAGAGGGACAGGGGTACTATGGCTACACCTTC; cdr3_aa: CASSVEGQGYYGYTF
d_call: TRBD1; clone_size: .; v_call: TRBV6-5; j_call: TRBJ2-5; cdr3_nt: TGTGCCAGCAGTTACGGGACAGGGCGTCGAGAGACCCAGTACTTC; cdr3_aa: CASSYGTGRRETQYF
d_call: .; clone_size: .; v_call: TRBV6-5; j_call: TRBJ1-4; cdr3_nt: TGTGCCAGCAGTTATGGGATAACGACTAATGAAAAACTGTTTTTT; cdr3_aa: CASSYGITTNEKLFF
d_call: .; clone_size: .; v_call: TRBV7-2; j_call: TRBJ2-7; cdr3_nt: TGTGCCAGCAGCTTGGATGGTCGCTACGAGCAGTACTTC; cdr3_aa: CASSLDGRYEQYF
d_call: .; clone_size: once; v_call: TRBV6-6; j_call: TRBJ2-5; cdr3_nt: TGTGCCAGCAGCCCCTTCGGACAGAAAGAGACCCAGTACTTC; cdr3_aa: CASSPFGQKETQYF
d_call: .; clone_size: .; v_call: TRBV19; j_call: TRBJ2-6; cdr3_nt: TGTGCCAGTAGTATAGGTCCTGGGGCCAACGTCCTGACTTTC; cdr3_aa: CASSIGPGANVLTF
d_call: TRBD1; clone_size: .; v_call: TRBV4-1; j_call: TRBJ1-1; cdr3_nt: TGCGCCAGCAGCCCCCGACAGGGGCTAAACACTGAAGCTTTCTTT; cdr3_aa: CASSPRQGLNTEAFF
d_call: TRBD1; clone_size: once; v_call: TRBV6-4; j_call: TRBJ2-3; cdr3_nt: TGTGCCAGCAGCGCCGGGACAGACACAGATACGCAGTATTTT; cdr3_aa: CASSAGTDTDTQYF
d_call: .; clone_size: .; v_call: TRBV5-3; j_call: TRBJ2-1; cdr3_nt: TGTGCCAGAAGCTTGGATGGAAGGGCCCAATGGAATGAGCAGTTCTTC; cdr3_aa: CARSLDGRAQWNEQFF
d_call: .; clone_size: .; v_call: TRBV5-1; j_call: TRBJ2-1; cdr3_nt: TGCGCCAGCAGCATAACTAGAAGTGAGCAGTTCTTC; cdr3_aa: CASSITRSEQFF
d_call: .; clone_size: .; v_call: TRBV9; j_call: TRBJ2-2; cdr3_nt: TGTGCCAGCAGCTCGGGTGTGACCGGGGAGCTGTTTTTT; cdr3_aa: CASSSGVTGELFF
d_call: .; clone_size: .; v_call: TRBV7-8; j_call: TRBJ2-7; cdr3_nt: TGTGCCAGCAGCTCCTCTAAAGGGTTTTACGAGCAGTACTTC; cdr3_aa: CASSSSKGFYEQYF
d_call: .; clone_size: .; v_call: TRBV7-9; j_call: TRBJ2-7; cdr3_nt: TGTGCCAGCAGCCCGAGCTCCTACGAGCAGTACTTC; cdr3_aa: CASSPSSYEQYF
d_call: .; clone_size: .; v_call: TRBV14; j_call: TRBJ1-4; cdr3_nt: TGTGCCAGCAGCCAAGATGAAAGGGGAAAACTGTTTTTT; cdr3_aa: CASSQDERGKLFF
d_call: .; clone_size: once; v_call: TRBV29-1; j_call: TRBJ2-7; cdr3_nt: TGCAGCGTTGAGGGACGGGCGAGCTCCTACGAGCAGTACTTC; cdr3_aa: CSVEGRASSYEQYF
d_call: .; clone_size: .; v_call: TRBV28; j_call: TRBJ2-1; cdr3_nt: TGTGCCAGCGCGGCAGGAGGGGTAGCCGAGCAGTTCTTC; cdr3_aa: CASAAGGVAEQFF
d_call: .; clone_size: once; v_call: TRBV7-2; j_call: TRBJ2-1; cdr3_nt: TGTGCCAGCAGGGTCCCTGGCCCCCTATTCAATGAGCAGTTCTTC; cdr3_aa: CASRVPGPLFNEQFF
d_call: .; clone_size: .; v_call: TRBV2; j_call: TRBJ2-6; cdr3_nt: TGTGCCAGCAGTGTAGCGTACGCCGTCTCTGGGGCCAACGTCCTGACTTTC; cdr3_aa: CASSVAYAVSGANVLTF
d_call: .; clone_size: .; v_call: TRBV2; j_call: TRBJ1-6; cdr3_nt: TGTGCCAGCAGGAAAGCCTGGGACCGAAATTCACCCCTCCACTTT; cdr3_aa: CASRKAWDRNSPLHF